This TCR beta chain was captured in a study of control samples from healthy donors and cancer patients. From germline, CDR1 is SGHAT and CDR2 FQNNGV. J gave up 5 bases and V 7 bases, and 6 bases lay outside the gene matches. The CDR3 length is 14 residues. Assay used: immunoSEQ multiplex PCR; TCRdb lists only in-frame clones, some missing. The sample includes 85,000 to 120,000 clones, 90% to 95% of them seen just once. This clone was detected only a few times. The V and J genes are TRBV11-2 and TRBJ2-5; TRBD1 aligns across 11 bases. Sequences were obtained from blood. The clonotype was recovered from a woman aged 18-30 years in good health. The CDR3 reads CASTRTGGPETQYF. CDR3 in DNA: TGTGCCAGCACCCGGACAGGGGGCCCGGAGACCCAGTACTTC.